This is a list of T cell receptor beta chains from one sample in a study of cytomegalovirus exposure and HLA in healthy donors. TCRdb keeps only in-frame clones here, not all; method: immunoSEQ multiplex PCR. The sample holds more than 45,000 clones, 89% seen once. The sequencing input was PBMCs. The receptors originated from a woman aged 18-29 years in good health and CMV-seronegative. CDR3s include the opening cysteine and the closing phenylalanine or tryptophan. D genes are given only for firm matches. A clone size is listed for some rows: how often the clone was seen (once, few, many), or a class if it is expanded.

j_call | v_call | cdr3_length | d_call | clone_size | cdr3_aa | cdr3_nt
TRBJ2-3 | TRBV5-6 | 14 | - | - | CASSSGSLTDTQYF | TGTGCCAGCAGCTCGGGTAGCCTGACAGATACGCAGTATTTT
TRBJ1-1 | TRBV19 | 13 | - | - | CASSIPLATEAFF | TGTGCCAGTTCTATACCATTAGCCACTGAAGCTTTCTTT
TRBJ2-3 | TRBV19 | 17 | TRBD2 | once | CASSMTSGGPTGDTQYF | TGTGCCAGTAGTATGACTAGCGGGGGCCCCACCGGAGATACGCAGTATTTT
TRBJ2-2 | TRBV14 | 15 | - | - | CASSQVTMNTGELFF | TGTGCCAGCAGCCAAGTCACTATGAACACCGGGGAGCTGTTTTTT
TRBJ2-7 | TRBV7-9 | 14 | TRBD1 | - | CASSLDGTGYEQYF | TGTGCCAGCAGCTTAGATGGGACAGGCTACGAGCAGTACTTC
TRBJ1-1 | TRBV9 | 15 | - | - | CASSVASGMNTEAFF | TGTGCCAGCAGCGTAGCGTCAGGAATGAACACTGAAGCTTTCTTT
TRBJ2-2 | TRBV5-4 | 15 | - | - | CASSLVAGSSGELFF | TGTGCCAGCAGCTTGGTCGCAGGATCTTCCGGGGAGCTGTTTTTT
TRBJ2-7 | TRBV11-2 | 14 | TRBD2 | few | CASSEAGASYEQYF | TGTGCCAGCAGTGAAGCGGGGGCCTCCTACGAGCAGTACTTC
TRBJ2-2 | TRBV6-5 | 15 | TRBD2 | - | CASTTSGSVTGELFF | TGTGCCAGCACTACTAGCGGGAGCGTCACCGGGGAGCTGTTTTTT
TRBJ2-1 | TRBV5-1 | 16 | TRBD2 | - | CASSWRARGGNNEQFF | TGCGCCAGCAGCTGGAGGGCTCGGGGGGGCAACAATGAGCAGTTCTTC
TRBJ2-7 | TRBV11-2 | 17 | TRBD2 | - | CASSLGGRGPPAYEQYF | TGTGCCAGCAGCTTAGGGGGGAGGGGACCACCTGCCTACGAGCAGTACTTC
TRBJ1-1 | TRBV6-5 | 13 | TRBD1 | - | CASRPTGGTEAFF | TGTGCCAGCAGACCTACAGGGGGTACTGAAGCTTTCTTT
TRBJ1-2 | TRBV7-9 | 16 | TRBD1 | - | CASSLGQGQEARGYTF | TGTGCCAGCAGCTTAGGACAGGGACAGGAGGCTCGTGGCTACACCTTC
TRBJ2-7 | TRBV6-5 | 15 | TRBD1 | - | CASTDRTGGTYEQYF | TGTGCCAGCACCGACCGGACAGGGGGTACCTACGAGCAGTACTTC
TRBJ2-5 | TRBV30 | 13 | - | - | CAWSSSSLETQYF | TGTGCCTGGAGTAGTAGCTCCCTAGAGACCCAGTACTTC
TRBJ2-7 | TRBV27 | 15 | - | - | CASRFPIAVDYEQYF | TGTGCCAGCAGATTCCCCATTGCGGTGGACTACGAGCAGTACTTC
TRBJ1-2 | TRBV4-3 | 13 | - | - | CASSQSGGDGYTF | TGCGCCAGCAGCCAATCGGGAGGGGATGGCTACACCTTC
TRBJ2-7 | TRBV5-8 | 14 | - | - | CASSLEGGRYEQYF | TGTGCCAGCAGCTTGGAGGGGGGGCGCTACGAGCAGTACTTC